The 9 T cell receptor beta chains below were found in one sample sequenced in a study of T cells expressing NK-cell markers. TCRdb reprocessed the 5' RACE reads and keeps a single row for each CDR3 protein, giving no DNA. Listed are around 550,000 distinct CDR3 sequences; 3.5% to 4.5% falls within the top ten. Sequencing used blood T cells: a sorted CD56 or NKG2C T cell subset, CD4+ or CD8+ T cells, or bulk PBMC T cells (not recorded which). These receptor sequences come from a young man in good health.

The chain links TRBV4-2 to TRBJ2-4; TCRdb's D call of TRBD2 is untestable without DNA. This CDR3 spans 16 amino acids. CDR1 and CDR2 from the germline V gene are LGHNA and YNFKEQ. CDR3 protein: CASSPNEGTAKNIQYF.

The V and J genes are TRBV7-9 and TRBJ2-5. The germline gives CDR1 SEHNR, CDR2 FQNEAQ (reference sequence). This CDR3 is 15 amino acids long. The CDR3 spells CASSLVGSFQETQYF.

The chain uses TRBV5-1 and TRBJ2-5; TCRdb's assignment of TRBD2 cannot be checked, as there is no DNA. The germline CDR1 and CDR2 sequences are SGHRS and YFSETQ. The CDR3 totals 16 residues. This chain's CDR3 is CASSSGLAGVGETQYF.

The chain is built from TRBV29-1 and TRBJ1-1; with no DNA, the TCRdb D assignment of TRBD1 cannot be verified. This CDR3 spans 13 amino acids. Looked up from germline, CDR1 is SQVTM and CDR2 is ANQGSEA. The CDR3 is CSVAGTLNTEAFF.

The chain couples TRBV20-1 to TRBJ1-5. This CDR3 has 14 residues. Per germline, CDR1 DFQATT and CDR2 SNEGSKA (reference sequence). The CDR3 sequence: CSARVGLSNQPQHF.

The chain links TRBV10-3 to TRBJ2-3; TCRdb's assignment of TRBD2 cannot be checked, as there is no DNA. Germline CDR1 and CDR2: ENHRY and SYGVKD. The CDR3 is made up of 17 amino acids. CDR3 loop: CAISELGTSGLTYTQYF.

This chain uses TRBV29-1 with TRBJ1-1. Per germline, CDR1 SQVTM and CDR2 ANQGSEA. This CDR3 is 14 amino acids long. CDR3 residues: CSVYPKLLNTEAFF.

The rearrangement joins TRBV12-3 or TRBV12-4 to TRBJ2-5. The CDR3 contains 13 residues. The CDR3 loop reads CASTKWDGETQYF.

The CDR3 reads CASSHRQGGDEAFF. The V gene is TRBV4-2, the J gene TRBJ1-1; the D call of TRBD1 rests on TCRdb alone, since no DNA is present to check it. Germline CDR1 and CDR2: LGHNA and YNFKEQ. CDR3 length equals 14 residues.